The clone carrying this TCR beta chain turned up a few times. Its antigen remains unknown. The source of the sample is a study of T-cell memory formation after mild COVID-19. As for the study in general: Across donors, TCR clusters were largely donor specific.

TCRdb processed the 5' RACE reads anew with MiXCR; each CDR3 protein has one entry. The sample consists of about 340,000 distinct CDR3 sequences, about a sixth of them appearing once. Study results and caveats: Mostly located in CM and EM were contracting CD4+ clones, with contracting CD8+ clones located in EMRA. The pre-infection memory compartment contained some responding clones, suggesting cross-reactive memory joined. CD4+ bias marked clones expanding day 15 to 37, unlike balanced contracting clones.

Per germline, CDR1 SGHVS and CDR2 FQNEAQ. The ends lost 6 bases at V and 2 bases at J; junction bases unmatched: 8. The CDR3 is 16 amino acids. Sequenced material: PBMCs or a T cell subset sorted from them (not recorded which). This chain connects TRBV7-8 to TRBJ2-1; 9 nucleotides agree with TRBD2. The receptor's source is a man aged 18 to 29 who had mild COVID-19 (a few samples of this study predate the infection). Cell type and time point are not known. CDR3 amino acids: CASRPSGGSPYNEQFF. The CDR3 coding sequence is TGTGCCAGCAGACCAAGCGGGGGGTCCCCCTACAATGAGCAGTTCTTC.